One and the same sample provided the 25 T cell receptor beta chains below, sequenced in a study of blood T cell repertoires in COVID-19. Assay: immunoSEQ multiplex PCR; the TCRdb copy retains only in-frame clones and omits some. The data contain more than 150,000 clones, roughly 90% of them singletons. Sequenced: PBMCs or T cells enriched from blood (not recorded which). The receptors stem from a woman aged 25 to 39 who had recovered from COVID-19.

This chain connects TRBV3-1 (or the pseudogene TRBV3-2) to TRBJ2-3; D is possibly TRBD2 (6 bases). This CDR3 has 16 residues. Germline V CDR1 and CDR2: LGHDT, YNNKEL (reference sequence). Trimming stripped 10 bases from V and 5 bases from J, with 25 bases between. In DNA form, the CDR3 reads TGTGCCACCTCCCCTCGCGGCCGGGAGAATGGAGATACGCAGTATTTT. Its protein is CATSPRGRENGDTQYF.

This clone has only one observation. The chain employs TRBV14 and TRBJ1-6, with 10 bases matching TRBD1. V gave up 0 bases and J gave up 8 bases; unmatched junction bases: 10. Germline V gene lookup returns CDR1 SGHDN and CDR2 FVKESK. The CDR3 spans 18 residues. The CDR3 sequence is CASSQDVGDRGEYSPLHF. Written as DNA, the CDR3 is TGTGCCAGCAGCCAAGACGTAGGGGACAGGGGCGAATATTCACCCCTCCACTTT.

The chain is built from TRBV5-6 and TRBJ1-2, with 7 bases fitting TRBD1. V dropped 3 bases and J dropped 1; count of bases not matched to a gene: 12. The CDR3 spans 17 residues. Germline CDR1 and CDR2: SGHDT and YYEEEE. Written as DNA, the CDR3 is TGTGCCAGCAGCTCAACCCCCGACAGGGTGGATAACTATGGCTACACCTTC. It codes for CASSSTPDRVDNYGYTF.

This clone has a single count. The chain recombines TRBV18 with TRBJ2-5; D possibly corresponds to TRBD1 (6 bases). The germline gives CDR1 KGHSH, CDR2 LQKENI. This CDR3 region has 15 residues. Trimming left V 6 bases short and J 4 bases short, with 18 bases between. This chain's CDR3 is CASSILGTGRETQYF. CDR3 DNA sequence: TGTGCCAGCTCCATCCTAGGAACAGGGAGAGAGACCCAGTACTTC.

CDR3 sequence reads: CASSQDEGQGNTEAFF. The CDR3 DNA reads TGTGCCAGCAGCCAAGATGAGGGACAGGGGAACACTGAAGCTTTCTTT. The chain combines TRBV4-2 with TRBJ1-1; 9 bases map to TRBD1. The CDR3 is 16 amino acids. With V trimmed by 0 bases and J by 1 base, 3 bases remained unmatched. In germline, CDR1 is LGHNA, CDR2 YNFKEQ.

CDR3: CASTTGDGLTYGYTF. The CDR3 bases are TGTGCCAGCACCACAGGGGATGGGCTAACCTATGGCTACACCTTC. The chain couples TRBV27 to TRBJ1-2; 7 nucleotides match TRBD1. The CDR3 runs 15 residues. Germline V gene data show CDR1 as MNHEY and CDR2 as SMNVEV (reference sequence). J lost 4 bases, V lost 7 bases, and 12 bases had no gene match.

The genes are TRBV15 and TRBJ1-5; 9 bases align to TRBD1. Germline CDR1 LNHNV, CDR2 YYDKDF (reference sequence). This CDR3 has 14 amino acids. Trimming cost V 1 base and J 8 bases; bases outside gene matches: 3. CDR3 residues: CATSRVGTGKPQHF. DNA for the CDR3: TGTGCCACCAGCAGAGTGGGGACAGGGAAGCCCCAGCATTTT.

This chain uses TRBV18 with TRBJ1-1; D gene unclear. CDR1 is KGHSH, CDR2 LQKENI, per germline. Trimming left V 4 bases short and J 11 bases short, with 23 bases between. There are 15 residues in the CDR3. The CDR3 region has the DNA TGTGCCAGCTCACTATCGGCGGAGGGCCAAGGTGGGGCTTTCTTT. Translated: CASSLSAEGQGGAFF. Complete variable domain (other parts from reference TRBV18 and TRBJ1-1): NAGVMQNPRHLVRRRGQEARLRCSPMKGHSHVYWYRQLPEEGLKFMVYLQKENIIDESGMPKERFSAEFPKEGPSILRIQQVVRGDSAAYFCASSLSAEGQGGAFFGQGTRLTVV.

The CDR3 protein is CASSPSGGQGARGTEAFF. DNA of the CDR3: TGTGCCAGCAGCCCAAGTGGGGGACAGGGGGCGCGGGGCACTGAAGCTTTCTTT. The rearrangement links TRBV4-2 to TRBJ1-1; TRBD1 matches at 12 bases. The V gene's germline CDR1 is LGHNA and CDR2 YNFKEQ. After removal of 4 bases from V and 4 bases from J, the junction contained 13 bases not matched to a gene. CDR3 size: 18 residues.

At least ten counts were recorded for this clone. The gene calls are TRBV20-1 and TRBJ1-2; D not resolved. Germline V lookup: CDR1 DFQATT, CDR2 SNEGSKA (reference sequence). The CDR3 is 10 residues long. The V and J ends lost 4 bases and 8 bases respectively, with 8 bases between them. For the CDR3, the DNA is TGCAGTGCTAACGAGGAAGGCTACACCTTC. Residues: CSANEEGYTF.

This clone occurred a few times. V usage is TRBV5-1 and J usage is TRBJ1-1; no clear D gene. Trimming removed 0 bases at V and 4 bases at J, with 13 bases between. This CDR3 spans 15 amino acids. Germline CDR1 SGHRS, CDR2 YFSETQ. CDR3 sequence (DNA): TGCGCCAGCAGCTTGGGGGCCGCCGACGGCACTGAAGCTTTCTTT. Its protein is CASSLGAADGTEAFF.

J is TRBJ1-1 and V is TRBV7-3; 11 nucleotides match TRBD1. The CDR3 runs 14 residues. CDR1 SGHTA and CDR2 FQGTGA come from the germline V gene. Trimming cost V 2 bases and J 8 bases; bases outside gene matches: 4. The CDR3 protein is CASSLGQGAQEAFF. The DNA for the CDR3 is TGTGCCAGCAGCTTAGGACAGGGGGCACAAGAAGCTTTCTTT.

Details on this clone: Other nucleotide sequences from this sample produce the same CDR3. The J gene is TRBJ1-1, the V gene TRBV7-9; D gene uncertain. V was shortened by 0 bases and J by 0 bases, with 8 bases between the two germline ends. CDR1 and CDR2 (germline): SEHNR, FQNEAQ (reference sequence). The CDR3 runs 15 residues. CDR3 bases: TGTGCCAGCAGCTTAGCCCCGGGGATGAACACTGAAGCTTTCTTT. Protein product: CASSLAPGMNTEAFF.

This chain links TRBV7-3 with TRBJ1-2; 9 bases are a match to TRBD1. In germline, CDR1 is SGHTA, CDR2 FQGTGA. V shed 2 bases, J shed 2 bases, and the junction held 6 bases outside the gene matches. The CDR3 runs 16 residues. CDR3 region: CASSLGGTGTNYGYTF. The CDR3 coding sequence is TGTGCCAGCAGCTTAGGAGGGACAGGGACCAACTATGGCTACACCTTC.

J is TRBJ1-5 and V is TRBV18; unclear D gene. The V gene lost 3 bases and the J gene lost 8 bases, with 14 bases spanning the gap. The CDR3 totals 14 residues. Germline V CDR1 and CDR2: KGHSH, LQKENI. The CDR3 DNA reads TGTGCCAGCTCACCGAAGACGGACTCAGAGCCCCAGCATTTT. This encodes CASSPKTDSEPQHF. Full variable domain (missing parts from reference TRBV18 and TRBJ1-5): NAGVMQNPRHLVRRRGQEARLRCSPMKGHSHVYWYRQLPEEGLKFMVYLQKENIIDESGMPKERFSAEFPKEGPSILRIQQVVRGDSAAYFCASSPKTDSEPQHFGDGTRLSIL.

This chain links TRBV7-3 with TRBJ2-2; 9 nucleotides agree with TRBD2. Germline V gene sequence: CDR1 SGHTA, CDR2 FQGTGA. J lost 6 bases, V lost 5 bases, and 25 bases had no gene match. The CDR3 is 21 amino acids. The CDR3 reads CASSPRGVAGALSSFSGELFF. CDR3 bases: TGTGCCAGCAGCCCCAGGGGGGTAGCGGGGGCCCTTTCATCGTTCTCCGGGGAGCTGTTTTTT. Combining the CDR3 with reference TRBV7-3 and TRBJ2-2 gives the whole variable domain GAGVSQTPSNKVTEKGKYVELRCDPISGHTALYWYRQSLGQGPEFLIYFQGTGAADDSGLPNDRFFAVRPEGSVSTLKIQRTERGDSAVYLCASSPRGVAGALSSFSGELFFGEGSRLTVL.

This chain uses TRBV10-3 with TRBJ2-3; weak D call: TRBD2 (6 bases). Germline V gives CDR1 ENHRY, CDR2 SYGVKD. The length of the CDR3 is 12 residues. Trimming left V 6 bases short and J 6 bases short, with 10 bases between. CDR3: CAISGGVDTQYF. Written as DNA, the CDR3 is TGTGCCATCAGCGGCGGGGTGGATACGCAGTATTTT.

This sequence joins TRBV6-2 or TRBV6-3 and TRBJ2-3, with 11 bases aligning to TRBD2. In germline, CDR1 is MNHEY, CDR2 SVGEGT. CDR3 size: 16 residues. Losses at the gene ends were 4 bases for V and 11 bases for J; bases not matched to a gene: 14. CDR3 nucleotide sequence: TGTGCCAGCAGTTTCATTTCCGGGACTAGCGGCTTTATGCAGTATTTT. Protein: CASSFISGTSGFMQYF.

The sample holds a few counts of this clone. The chain joins TRBV7-8 to TRBJ2-7; possibly TRBD1 for D (5 bases). From germline, CDR1 is SGHVS and CDR2 FQNEAQ. The ends were cut back, 5 bases at V and 7 bases at J, with 21 bases in the middle. The CDR3 has 15 amino acids. The CDR3 protein is CASSQDSIYLSEQYF. CDR3 DNA sequence: TGTGCCAGCAGCCAAGACAGCATATACTTATCGGAGCAGTACTTC.

This clone was seen only a few times. V is TRBV12-3 or TRBV12-4 and J is TRBJ2-5; 10 nucleotides agree with TRBD2. V shed 6 bases and J 4 bases; nucleotides not matched to a gene: 2. CDR3 length equals 13 residues. CDR3 DNA sequence: TGTGCCAGCAGGCTAGCGGGGGCAGAGACCCAGTACTTC. It specifies CASRLAGAETQYF.

V gene TRBV4-1 combines with J gene TRBJ2-5; D is uncertain. The ends were cut back, 1 base at V and 2 bases at J, with 11 bases in the middle. The CDR3 sequence is 15 residues long. CDR1 is MGHRA, CDR2 YSYEKL, per germline. The CDR3 here is CASSQGRGRQETQYF. CDR3 bases: TGCGCCAGCAGCCAAGGGCGAGGCAGACAAGAGACCCAGTACTTC.

The chain employs TRBV7-9 and TRBJ2-5; 11 bases are a match to TRBD2. The CDR3 is 14 residues long. The germline V gene encodes CDR1 SEHNR and CDR2 FQNEAQ (reference sequence). J lost 5 bases, V lost 5 bases, and 4 bases had no gene match. DNA for the CDR3: TGTGCCAGCAGCCCTAGCGGGAGGAGGGAGACCCAGTACTTC. As protein: CASSPSGRRETQYF. The variable domain in full, with the rest retrieved from reference TRBV7-9 and TRBJ2-5, is DTGVSQNPRHKITKRGQNVTFRCDPISEHNRLYWYRQTLGQGPEFLTYFQNEAQLEKSRLLSDRFSAERPKGSFSTLEIQRTEQGDSAMYLCASSPSGRRETQYFGPGTRLLVL.

The rearrangement joins TRBV5-4 to TRBJ2-3; 14 bases agree with TRBD2. Trimming removed 4 bases from V and 4 bases from J; junction bases left unmatched: 14. The CDR3 has 19 residues. The germline gives CDR1 SGHNT, CDR2 YYREEE (reference sequence). The CDR3 DNA follows: TGTGCCAGCAGCCCCAAACGGGGACTAGCGGGAGTGAGGGCAGATACGCAGTATTTT. Its protein is CASSPKRGLAGVRADTQYF.

CDR3 region: CASLRQLNTEAFF. The DNA for the CDR3 is TGTGCCAGCTTGAGGCAGCTGAACACTGAAGCTTTCTTT. The rearrangement links TRBV7-2 to TRBJ1-1; no clear D gene. Germline assignment: CDR1 SGHTA and CDR2 FQGNSA. Trimming removed 8 bases at V and 0 bases at J, with 10 bases between. This CDR3 is 13 amino acids long.

The J gene is TRBJ1-1, the V gene TRBV7-3, with D perhaps TRBD1 (6 bases). V lost 5 bases and J 0 bases, leaving 16 bases between the germline ends. The CDR3 runs 16 residues. Germline V gene lookup returns CDR1 SGHTA and CDR2 FQGTGA. CDR3 protein: CASSEGNRELNTEAFF. CDR3 nucleotide sequence: TGTGCCAGCAGCGAGGGAAACAGGGAATTGAACACTGAAGCTTTCTTT.